This T cell receptor beta chain was captured in a study of blood T cell repertoires in COVID-19. TCRdb's copy holds only in-frame clones and misses some; the assay was immunoSEQ multiplex PCR. The profile covers about 55,000 clones, with around 85% appearing a single time and roughly 13% taken by the ten largest. The CDR3 sequence is 15 residues long. The V segment lost 0 bases and the J segment 5 bases; nucleotides outside the gene matches: 4. Looked up from germline, CDR1 is SEHNR and CDR2 is FQNEAQ (reference sequence). This chain joins TRBV7-9 and TRBJ2-7, with 10 positions matching TRBD2. This receptor was obtained from a human donor in a cohort sampled during active COVID-19. The specimen sequenced was peripheral blood. The CDR3 region has the DNA TGTGCCAGCAGCTTAGCGCCTAGCGGGAGCGACGAGCAGTACTTC. It translates to CASSLAPSGSDEQYF.